This entry concerns a single T cell receptor (beta chain). The repertoire was sequenced with immunoSEQ multiplex PCR; TCRdb's copy has only in-frame clones and lacks some. The data contain about 270,000 clones, 85% to 90% of them seen just once; the ten biggest clones take up roughly 4.3%. Trimming removed 0 bases from V and 3 bases from J, with 15 bases in between. This CDR3 spans 16 amino acids. The germline V gene has CDR1 MNHEY and CDR2 SVGEGT. The sample originates from a study of blood T cell repertoires in COVID-19. Study overall: Some COVID-19 samples were acute and others convalescent; all came from the United States, Italy and Spain.

Participants were aged roughly 18 to 90 years from around 26 US areas. In assigning cohorts, the study relied on participant-reported clinical history. The genes are TRBV6-2 or TRBV6-3 and TRBJ2-7; TRBD1 might be the D (6 bases). Material for sequencing was PBMCs or T cells enriched from blood (not recorded which). The sequence was collected from a woman between 25 and 40 years old with acute COVID-19. The chain's CDR3 is CASSYSSRSGDYEQYF. DNA of the CDR3: TGTGCCAGCAGTTACTCGAGCAGATCAGGGGACTACGAGCAGTACTTC.